The following is a TCR beta chain sequence with its context. The sample originates from a study of PD-L1 blockade in urothelial cancer. At the level of the study: Analyses used blood from 3 weeks (second dose) and 6 weeks after treatment start.

CDR1 SGHTA and CDR2 FQGNSA come from the germline V gene. The CDR3 is made up of 15 amino acids. V was pared by 4 bases and J by 0 bases, with 10 bases between. The assay was immunoSEQ multiplex PCR, and TCRdb's table has in-frame clones only and misses some. The data show around 82,000 clones, 80% to 85% seen once. Stated time point: pretreatment peripheral blood. The clonotype was recovered from a man in his sixties with urothelial cancer. The sample consisted of PBMCs, taken around atezolizumab (anti-PD-L1) treatment. The chain recombines TRBV7-2 with TRBJ1-3, with D possibly being TRBD1 (6 bases). CDR3 protein: CASSSDRLSGNTIYF. In DNA form, the CDR3 reads TGTGCCAGCAGCTCGGACAGACTCTCTGGAAACACCATATATTTT.